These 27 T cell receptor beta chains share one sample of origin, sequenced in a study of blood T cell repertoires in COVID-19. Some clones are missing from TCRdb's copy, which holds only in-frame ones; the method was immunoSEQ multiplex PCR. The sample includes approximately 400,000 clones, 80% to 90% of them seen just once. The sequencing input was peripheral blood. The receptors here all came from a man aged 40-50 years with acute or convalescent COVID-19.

The CDR3 DNA is TGTGCCAGCAGTTATCATAACACCGGGGAGCTGTTTTTT. Its protein is CASSYHNTGELFF. The chain combines TRBV12-3 or TRBV12-4 with TRBJ2-2; D not resolved. With 4 bases removed from V and 2 bases from J, the gap between germline ends came to 5 bases. CDR3 size: 13 residues.

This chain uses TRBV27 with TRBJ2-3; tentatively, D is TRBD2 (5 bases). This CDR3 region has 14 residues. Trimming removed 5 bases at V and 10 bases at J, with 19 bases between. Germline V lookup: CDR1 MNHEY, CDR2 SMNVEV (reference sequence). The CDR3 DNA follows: TGTGCCAGCAGTACCCGGCCGGGATCTGGTGCGCAGTATTTT. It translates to CASSTRPGSGAQYF.

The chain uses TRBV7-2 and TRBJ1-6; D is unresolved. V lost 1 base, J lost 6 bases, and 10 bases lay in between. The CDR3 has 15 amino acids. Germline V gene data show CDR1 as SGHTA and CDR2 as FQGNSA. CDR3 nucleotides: TGTGCCAGCAGCTTAGAGGGAAGCGGTAATTCACCCCTCCACTTT. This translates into CASSLEGSGNSPLHF. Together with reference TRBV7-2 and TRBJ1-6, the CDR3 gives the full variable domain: GAGVSQSPSNKVTEKGKDVELRCDPISGHTALYWYRQSLGQGLEFLIYFQGNSAPDKSGLPSDRFSAERTGGSVSTLTIQRTQQEDSAVYLCASSLEGSGNSPLHFGNGTRLTVT.

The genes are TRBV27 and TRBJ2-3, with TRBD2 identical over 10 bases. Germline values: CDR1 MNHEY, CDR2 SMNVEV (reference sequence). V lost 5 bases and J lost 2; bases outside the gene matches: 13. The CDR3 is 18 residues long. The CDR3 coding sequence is TGTGCCAGCAGTGCAACCCCATCAAGCGGGAGGGCCACAGATACGCAGTATTTT. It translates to CASSATPSSGRATDTQYF.

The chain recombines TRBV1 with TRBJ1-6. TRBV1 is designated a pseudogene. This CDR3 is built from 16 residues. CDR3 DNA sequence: TGCACCAGCAGCCCAAAGACGAGGGTTTTTGAGTCACCCCTCCACTTT. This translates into CTSSPKTRVFESPLHF.

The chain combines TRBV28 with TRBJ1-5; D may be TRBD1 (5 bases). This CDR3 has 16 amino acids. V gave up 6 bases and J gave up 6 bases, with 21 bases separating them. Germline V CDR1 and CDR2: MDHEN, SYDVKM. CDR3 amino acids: CASSGLGAEVGQPQHF. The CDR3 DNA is TGTGCCAGCAGCGGATTAGGGGCTGAGGTAGGTCAGCCCCAGCATTTT.

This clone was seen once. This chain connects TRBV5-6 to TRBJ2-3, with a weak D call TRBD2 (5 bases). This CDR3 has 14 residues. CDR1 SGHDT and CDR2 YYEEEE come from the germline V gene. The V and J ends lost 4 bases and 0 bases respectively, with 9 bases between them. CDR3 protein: CASSRTGSTDTQYF. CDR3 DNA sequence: TGTGCCAGCAGCCGGACTGGAAGCACAGATACGCAGTATTTT.

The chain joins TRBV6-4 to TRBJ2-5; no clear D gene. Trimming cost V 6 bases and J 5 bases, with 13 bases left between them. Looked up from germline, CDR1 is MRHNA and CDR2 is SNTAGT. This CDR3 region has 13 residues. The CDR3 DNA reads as TGTGCCAGCAGCGAGTCCCTCGGGGAGACCCAGTACTTC. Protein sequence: CASSESLGETQYF.

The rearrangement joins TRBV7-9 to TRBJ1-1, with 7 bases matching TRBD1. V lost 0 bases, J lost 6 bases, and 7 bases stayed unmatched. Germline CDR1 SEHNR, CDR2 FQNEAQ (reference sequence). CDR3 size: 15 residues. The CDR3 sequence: CASSLASGGPPEAFF. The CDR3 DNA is TGTGCCAGCAGCTTAGCATCAGGGGGTCCCCCTGAAGCTTTCTTT. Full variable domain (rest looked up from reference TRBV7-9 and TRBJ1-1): DTGVSQNPRHKITKRGQNVTFRCDPISEHNRLYWYRQTLGQGPEFLTYFQNEAQLEKSRLLSDRFSAERPKGSFSTLEIQRTEQGDSAMYLCASSLASGGPPEAFFGQGTRLTVV.

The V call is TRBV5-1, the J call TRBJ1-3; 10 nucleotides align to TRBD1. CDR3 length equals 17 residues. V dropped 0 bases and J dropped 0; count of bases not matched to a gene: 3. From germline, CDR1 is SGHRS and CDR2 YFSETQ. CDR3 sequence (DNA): TGCGCCAGCAGCTTGGCGGGACAGGGGATCTCTGGAAACACCATATATTTT. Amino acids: CASSLAGQGISGNTIYF.

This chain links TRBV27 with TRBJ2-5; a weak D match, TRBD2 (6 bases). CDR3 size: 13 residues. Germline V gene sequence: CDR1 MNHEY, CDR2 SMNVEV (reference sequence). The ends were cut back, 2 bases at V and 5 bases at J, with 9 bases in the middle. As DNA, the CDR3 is TGTGCCAGCAGTTTAGGGGGGAGGGAGACCCAGTACTTC. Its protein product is CASSLGGRETQYF.

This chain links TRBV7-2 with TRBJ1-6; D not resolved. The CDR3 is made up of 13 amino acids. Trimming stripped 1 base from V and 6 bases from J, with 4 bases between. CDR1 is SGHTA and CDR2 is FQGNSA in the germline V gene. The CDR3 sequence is CASSLGSNSPLHF. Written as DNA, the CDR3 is TGTGCCAGCAGCTTAGGGAGTAATTCACCCCTCCACTTT.

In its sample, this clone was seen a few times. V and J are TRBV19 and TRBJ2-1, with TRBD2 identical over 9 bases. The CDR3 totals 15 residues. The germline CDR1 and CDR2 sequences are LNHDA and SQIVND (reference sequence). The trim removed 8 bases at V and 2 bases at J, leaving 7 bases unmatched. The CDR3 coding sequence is TGTGCCAGTGGACCGACTAGCGGCACCTACAATGAGCAGTTCTTC. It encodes CASGPTSGTYNEQFF.

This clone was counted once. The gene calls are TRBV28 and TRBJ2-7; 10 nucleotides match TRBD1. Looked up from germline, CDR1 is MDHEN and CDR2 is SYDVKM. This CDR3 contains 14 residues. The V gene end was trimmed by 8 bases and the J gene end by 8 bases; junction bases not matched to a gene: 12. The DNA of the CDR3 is TGTGCCAGCTCAACCGGGACAGGGGAAACAAAGCAGTACTTC. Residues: CASSTGTGETKQYF.

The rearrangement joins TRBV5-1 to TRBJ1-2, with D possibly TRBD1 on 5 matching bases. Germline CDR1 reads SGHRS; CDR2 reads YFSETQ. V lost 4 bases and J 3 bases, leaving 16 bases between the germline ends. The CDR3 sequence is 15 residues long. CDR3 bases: TGCGCCAGCAGCCACCCCGGTTTAGGGGACTATGGCTACACCTTC. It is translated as CASSHPGLGDYGYTF.

In DNA form, the CDR3 reads TGTGCCTGGGGGATTGGGGGCTCGAACAATGAGCAGTTCTTC. As protein: CAWGIGGSNNEQFF. The chain couples TRBV30 to TRBJ2-1; D might be TRBD1 (6 bases). Germline CDR1 is GTSNPN and CDR2 is SVGIG (reference sequence). CDR3 length equals 14 residues. V lost 5 bases and J lost 5, with 16 bases in between.

The CDR3 spells CASSHPRTGKYEQYF. In nucleotides, the CDR3 is TGCGCCAGCAGCCACCCTCGGACAGGGAAATACGAGCAGTACTTC. The V gene is TRBV4-1, the J gene TRBJ2-7; 8 nucleotides line up with TRBD1. The CDR3 spans 15 residues. J lost 4 bases, V lost 3 bases, and 8 bases had no gene match. The germline V gene encodes CDR1 MGHRA and CDR2 YSYEKL.

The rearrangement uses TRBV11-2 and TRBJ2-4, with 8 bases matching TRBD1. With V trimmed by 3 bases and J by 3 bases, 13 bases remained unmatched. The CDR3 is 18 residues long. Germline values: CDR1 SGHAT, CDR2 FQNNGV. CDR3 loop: CASSLRPNRGQDKNIQYF. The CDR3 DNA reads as TGTGCCAGCAGCTTGCGACCGAACCGGGGACAGGACAAAAACATTCAGTACTTC.

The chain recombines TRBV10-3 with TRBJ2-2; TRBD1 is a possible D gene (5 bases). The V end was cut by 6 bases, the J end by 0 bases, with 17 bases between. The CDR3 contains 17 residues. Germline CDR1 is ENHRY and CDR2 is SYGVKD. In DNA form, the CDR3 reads TGTGCCATCAGAGACAGTGAACCCCGTTCGAACACCGGGGAGCTGTTTTTT. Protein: CAIRDSEPRSNTGELFF.

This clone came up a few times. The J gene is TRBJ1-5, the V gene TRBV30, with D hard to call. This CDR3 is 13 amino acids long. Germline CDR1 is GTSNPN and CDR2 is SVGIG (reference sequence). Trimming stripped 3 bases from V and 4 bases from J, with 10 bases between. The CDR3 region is CAWRGQRNQPQHF. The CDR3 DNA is TGTGCCTGGAGAGGGCAGCGGAATCAGCCCCAGCATTTT.

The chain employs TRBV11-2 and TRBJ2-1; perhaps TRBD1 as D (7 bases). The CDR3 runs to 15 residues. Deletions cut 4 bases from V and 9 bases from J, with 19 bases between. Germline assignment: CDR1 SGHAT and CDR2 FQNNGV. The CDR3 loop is CASSSRGAGGSEQFF. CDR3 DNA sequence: TGTGCCAGCAGCTCAAGGGGGGCAGGGGGTTCTGAGCAGTTCTTC.

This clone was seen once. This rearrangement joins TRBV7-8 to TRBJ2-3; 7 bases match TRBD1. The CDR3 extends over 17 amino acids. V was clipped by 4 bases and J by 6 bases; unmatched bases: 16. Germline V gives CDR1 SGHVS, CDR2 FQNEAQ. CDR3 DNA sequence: TGTGCCAGCAGCTCCCAGAATACAGGGGTTCTAGGGGATACGCAGTATTTT. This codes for CASSSQNTGVLGDTQYF.

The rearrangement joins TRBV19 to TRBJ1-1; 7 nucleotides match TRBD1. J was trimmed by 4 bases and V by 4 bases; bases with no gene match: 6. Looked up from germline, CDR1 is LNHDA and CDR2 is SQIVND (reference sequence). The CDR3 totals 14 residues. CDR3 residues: CASSTHRDSTEAFF. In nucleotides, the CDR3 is TGTGCCAGTAGTACCCACAGGGACAGCACTGAAGCTTTCTTT.

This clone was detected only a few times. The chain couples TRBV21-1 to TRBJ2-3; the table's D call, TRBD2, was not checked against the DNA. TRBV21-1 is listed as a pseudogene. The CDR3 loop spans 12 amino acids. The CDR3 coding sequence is TGTGCCAGCAGCAAACCCCCCTCGTCGCAGTATTTT. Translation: CASSKPPSSQYF.

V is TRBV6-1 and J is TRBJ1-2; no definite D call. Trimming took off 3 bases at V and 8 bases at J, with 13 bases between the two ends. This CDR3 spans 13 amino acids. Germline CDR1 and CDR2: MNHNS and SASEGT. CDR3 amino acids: CASSDTAGRGYTF. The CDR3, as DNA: TGTGCCAGCAGTGATACCGCAGGCAGGGGCTACACCTTC.

The CDR3 coding sequence is TGTGCCAGCAGCTTATTTGCCGGACAGGGTGACGAGCAGTACTTC. Its protein is CASSLFAGQGDEQYF. V and J are TRBV11-2 and TRBJ2-7; the match to TRBD1 covers 8 bases. The junction had 8 bases not matched to a gene; V was cut back by 2 bases and J by 5 bases. The germline gives CDR1 SGHAT, CDR2 FQNNGV. This CDR3 has 15 residues.

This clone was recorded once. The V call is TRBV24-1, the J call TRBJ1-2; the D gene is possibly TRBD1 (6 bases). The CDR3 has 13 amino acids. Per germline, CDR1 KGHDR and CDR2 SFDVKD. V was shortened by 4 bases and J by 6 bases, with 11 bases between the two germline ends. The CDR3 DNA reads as TGTGCCACCAGTGAAACAGGGAATCATGGCTACACCTTC. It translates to CATSETGNHGYTF.